The T cell receptor beta chain under discussion was sequenced for a study of blood T cell repertoires in COVID-19 (dated by TCRdb to about 2020). The study in broad terms: Samples from collaborators originated in the United States, Italy and Spain and spanned both the acute and convalescent phases of COVID-19. The prospective study material was composed of cDNA or gDNA derived from T cells, B-cell-depleted T cells, or PBMCs. Samples came from the ongoing ImmuneRACE study (first 160 participants) plus 1,254 subjects from 6 global collaborators. The repertoires were released in a freely available public database intended as a resource for research on the immune response to SARS-CoV-2. Sample metadata almost always included a de-identified subject ID, COVID-19 status, age in years and sex. Subjects who had been exposed to COVID-19, were actively infected with it, or had recovered from it provided the deeply sampled blood TCRbeta repertoires that made up the dataset. HLA class I and class II types, where available, came from metadata supplied by the sample provider rather than from assay-based typing.

Samples from volunteer blood donors who had recovered from COVID-19 were contributed by a second Seattle source. The collaborating institutions used their own protocols to collect whole blood in K2EDTA tubes. For TCRbeta analysis, collaborator samples were shipped as frozen whole blood, as isolated PBMCs, or as DNA extracted from either sample type. Summary of the overall study and its limitations: How much clinical and demographic metadata was included differed by source and by participant, and the metadata was provided uncurated.

For this clone: This clone's antigen is unknown. No base quality values were provided; no much bigger clone lies one nucleotide off.

The immunoSEQ Assay, a bias-controlled multiplex PCR, was used to amplify TCRbeta CDR3 regions from genomic DNA. The authors' analysis ran thus. The number of nucleated cells in each sample was estimated by amplification of reference gene primers within the assay. To quantify the absolute abundance of each unique TCRbeta CDR3 rearrangement, sequence reads were collapsed and filtered. Productive Simpson clonality was computed per sample as the square root of Simpson's diversity index over productive rearrangements. As stored in TCRdb, this immuneACCESS dataset retains in-frame rearrangements with V and J assigned. A fraction of the clones does not appear; measured against another copy, unresolved V genes explain less than half of the discrepancy, and the remainder lacks a known reason. V and J calls and clone size are those listed in that table; D and trimming were worked out from the DNA. A total of approximately 170,000 clones appear in this sample, approximately 83% of them only once. The top ten clones comprise 13% of the sample.

V loses 2 bases, J loses 4 bases, and the germline ends lie 14 bases apart. The CDR3, cysteine through phenylalanine, is 15 amino acids long. Of all the DNA, just the CDR3 is kept, 45 bases in frame from base 1. CDR1 and CDR2, per the germline V gene, are MDHEN and SYDVKM. The specimen was peripheral blood. In this chain, TRBV28 is recombined with TRBJ1-1, with no reliable assignment of the D segment. The receptor's source is a man in his sixties or seventies who had recovered from COVID-19. The nucleotide sequence is TGTGCCAGCAGTTTAAACGCGGGTTGGGTCACTGAAGCTTTCTTT. It is translated as CASSLNAGWVTEAFF.